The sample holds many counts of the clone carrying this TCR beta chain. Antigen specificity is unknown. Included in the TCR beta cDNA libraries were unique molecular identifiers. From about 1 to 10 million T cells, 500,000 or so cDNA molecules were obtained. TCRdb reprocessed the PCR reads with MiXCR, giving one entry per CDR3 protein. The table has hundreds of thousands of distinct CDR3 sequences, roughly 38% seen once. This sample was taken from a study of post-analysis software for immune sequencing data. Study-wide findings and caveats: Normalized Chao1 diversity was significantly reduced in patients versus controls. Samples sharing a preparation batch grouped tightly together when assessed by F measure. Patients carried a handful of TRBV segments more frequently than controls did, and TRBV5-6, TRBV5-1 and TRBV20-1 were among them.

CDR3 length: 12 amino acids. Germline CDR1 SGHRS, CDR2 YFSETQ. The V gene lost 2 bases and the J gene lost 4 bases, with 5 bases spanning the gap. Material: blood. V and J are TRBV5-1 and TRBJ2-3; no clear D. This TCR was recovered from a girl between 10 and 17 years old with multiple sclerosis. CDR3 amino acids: CASSFSPDTQYF. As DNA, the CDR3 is TGCGCCAGCAGCTTTTCCCCAGATACGCAGTATTTT.